This T cell receptor (beta chain) was captured in a study of shared clonotypes between healthy human individuals. Study-wide background: Serving as donors were a couple of women and three men, whose ages spanned 18 to 49. Overall study results and limits: Clonotypes shared by all four sorted-subset donors had higher generation probabilities than non-shared clonotypes.

Here immunoSEQ multiplex PCR was the method, and the copy in TCRdb shows in-frame clones only, minus some. The repertoire includes 2,500,000 or so clones, around 94% of them detected once, and roughly 0.15% sits in the top ten. Donors comprised only Caucasian adults living in Nashville, Tennessee. A single count supports this clone. Its antigen is unknown. This CDR3 is 16 amino acids long. After removal of 1 base from V and 2 bases from J, the junction contained 2 bases not matched to a gene. CDR1 and CDR2 from the germline V gene are KGHSH and LQKENI. This rearrangement joins TRBV18 to TRBJ2-1; TRBD2 matches 10 bases. This TCR derives from a man younger than 35 in good health. The sample taken for sequencing was naive CD4+ T cells sorted from blood. Stated subset: CD45RA+ positively selected. CDR3 in DNA: TGTGCCAGCTCACCACTGGGACTAGCGACCTACAATGAGCAGTTCTTC. Translated, it gives CASSPLGLATYNEQFF.